This T cell receptor (beta chain) comes out of a study of cytomegalovirus exposure and HLA in healthy donors. Germline values: CDR1 MGHRA, CDR2 YSYEKL. V shed 1 base and J shed 4 bases, with 16 bases lying between them. The CDR3 length is 16 residues. The PCR used 60 Vbeta and 13 Jbeta primers. This table comes from immunoSEQ multiplex PCR, and its TCRdb copy is limited to in-frame clones, with some not included. The sample yields about 93,000 clones, around 78% seen once. This clone has just one count. The genes are TRBV4-1 and TRBJ1-2; no firm D call. This receptor was taken from a young man in good health and CMV-seronegative. Sequenced: PBMCs. The CDR3 DNA is TGCGCCAGCAGCCAAGGGGCAGACCTCCTCCTCTATGGCTACACCTTC. Translation: CASSQGADLLLYGYTF.